The 2 T cell receptor beta chains presented below share a single source sample, sequenced in a study of blood T cell repertoires in COVID-19. Method: immunoSEQ multiplex PCR; TCRdb's copy keeps in-frame clones and lacks some. The table has hundreds of thousands of clones, about 87% seen once; the top ten hold over 2.5%. The sequenced material came from peripheral blood. All receptors come from a human donor in a cohort sampled during active COVID-19.

The gene calls are TRBV13 and TRBJ2-5, with D unclear. The V gene's germline CDR1 is PRHDT and CDR2 FYEKMQ (reference sequence). This CDR3 is built from 14 residues. Trimming stripped 0 bases from V and 4 bases from J, with 9 bases between. The CDR3 bases are TGTGCCAGCAGCTTAGGTTGGGCAGGAGAGACCCAGTACTTC. This gives the protein CASSLGWAGETQYF. Together with reference TRBV13 and TRBJ2-5, the CDR3 gives the full variable domain: AAGVIQSPRHLIKEKRETATLKCYPIPRHDTVYWYQQGPGQDPQFLISFYEKMQSDKGSIPDRFSAQQFSDYHSELNMSSLELGDSALYFCASSLGWAGETQYFGPGTRLLVL.

CDR3 loop: CASTPTSFGAYTGELFF. CDR3 DNA: TGTGCCAGCACACCTACTAGCTTTGGGGCCTACACCGGGGAGCTGTTTTTT. The chain couples TRBV9 to TRBJ2-2, with D possibly TRBD2 on 6 matching bases. Germline V lookup: CDR1 SGDLS, CDR2 YYNGEE. This CDR3 spans 17 amino acids. V shed 6 bases and J shed 3 bases, with 21 bases lying between them.